This TCR beta chain comes out of a study of blood T cells in healthy people across ages. The CDR3 runs to 11 residues. Germline V gene sequence: CDR1 KGHDR, CDR2 SFDVKD. The second PCR ran roughly 6 to 12 cycles with a sample-barcoded 5' primer and J-beta primers. Template switching added a 12-random-nucleotide identifier to every cDNA molecule. Each single sample gave us at least 3 million CDR3-containing paired-end reads. TCRdb re-analysed the 5' RACE reads in MiXCR, keeping a single row per CDR3 protein. The sample records roughly 1 million distinct CDR3 sequences, approximately 25% being singletons. Broader study findings: More naive CD4+ cells and higher diversity marked long-lived donors relative to aged donors.

This clonotype came up a few times. Antigen specificity is unknown. These data are also associated with another study on T cells of mothers and their children.

The TCR was taken from a girl aged 2-9 years in good health. The chain carries TRBV24-1 and TRBJ2-5; no clear D gene. With the DNA end fitting TRBJ2-7 better, the J assignment may be wrong. The sample consisted of blood. The CDR3 DNA reads as TGTGCCACCAGTGACAAGGGCGAGCAGTACTTC. Protein product: CATSDKGEQYF.